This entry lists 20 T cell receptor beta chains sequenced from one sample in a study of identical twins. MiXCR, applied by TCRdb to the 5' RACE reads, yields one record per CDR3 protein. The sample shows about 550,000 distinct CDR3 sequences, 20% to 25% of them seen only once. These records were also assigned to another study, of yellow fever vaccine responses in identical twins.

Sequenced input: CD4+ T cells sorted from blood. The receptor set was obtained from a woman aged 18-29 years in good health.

The CDR3 loop reads CASSIAGGDTMKQFF. Here the CDR3 DNA reads TGTGCCAGTAGTATAGCCGGCGGGGATACAATGAAGCAGTTCTTC. The genes are TRBV19 and TRBJ2-1; D might be TRBD2 (6 bases). Germline V CDR1 and CDR2: LNHDA, SQIVND (reference sequence). V gave up 1 base and J gave up 11 bases, with 18 bases separating them. CDR3 length equals 15 residues.

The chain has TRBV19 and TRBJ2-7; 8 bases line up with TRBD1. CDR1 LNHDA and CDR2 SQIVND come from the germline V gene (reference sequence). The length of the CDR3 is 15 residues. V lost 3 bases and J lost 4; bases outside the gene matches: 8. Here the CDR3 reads CASSIGAGGQYEQYF. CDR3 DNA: TGTGCCAGTAGTATTGGGGCAGGGGGCCAATACGAGCAGTACTTC.

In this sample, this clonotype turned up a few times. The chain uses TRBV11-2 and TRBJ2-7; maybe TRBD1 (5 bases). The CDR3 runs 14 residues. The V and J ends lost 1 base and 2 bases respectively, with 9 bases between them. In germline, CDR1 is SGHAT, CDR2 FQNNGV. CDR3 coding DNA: TGTGCCAGCAGCTTAGGGACAAGACCCTACGAGCAGTACGTC. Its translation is CASSLGTRPYEQYV.

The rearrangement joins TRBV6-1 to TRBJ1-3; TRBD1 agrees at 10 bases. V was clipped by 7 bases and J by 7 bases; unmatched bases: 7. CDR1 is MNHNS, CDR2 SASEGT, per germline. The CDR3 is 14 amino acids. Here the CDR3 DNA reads TGTGCCAGCACCCCGACAGGGGGCAAGAACACCATATATTTT. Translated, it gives CASTPTGGKNTIYF.

The CDR3 DNA is TGCAGTGCTGTCCGGGGACAGGGGGCTGATGAAAAACTGTTTTTT. Its translation is CSAVRGQGADEKLFF. The chain is built from TRBV20-1 and TRBJ1-4; 12 positions agree with TRBD1. V lost 5 bases, J lost 6 bases, and 7 bases stayed unmatched. Germline V gives CDR1 DFQATT, CDR2 SNEGSKA (reference sequence). The CDR3 spans 15 residues.

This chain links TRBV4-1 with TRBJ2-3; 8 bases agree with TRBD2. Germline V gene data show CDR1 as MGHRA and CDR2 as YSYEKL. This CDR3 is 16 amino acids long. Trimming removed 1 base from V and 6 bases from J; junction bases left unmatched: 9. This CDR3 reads CASSQGGGLASDTQYF. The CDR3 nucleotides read TGCGCCAGCAGCCAAGGAGGCGGACTAGCTTCTGATACGCAGTATTTT.

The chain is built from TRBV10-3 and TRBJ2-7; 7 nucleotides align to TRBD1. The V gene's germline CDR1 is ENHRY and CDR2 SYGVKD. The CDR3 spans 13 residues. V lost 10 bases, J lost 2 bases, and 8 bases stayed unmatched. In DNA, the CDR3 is TGTGCCACCGCTAGGACAGGAACCTACGAGCAGTACGTC. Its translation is CATARTGTYEQYV.

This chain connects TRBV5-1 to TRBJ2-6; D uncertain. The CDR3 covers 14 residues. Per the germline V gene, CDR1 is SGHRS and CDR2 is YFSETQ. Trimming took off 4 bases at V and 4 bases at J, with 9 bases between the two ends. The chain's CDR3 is CASSPMDGANVLTF. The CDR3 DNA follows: TGCGCCAGCAGCCCCATGGACGGGGCCAACGTCCTGACTTTC.

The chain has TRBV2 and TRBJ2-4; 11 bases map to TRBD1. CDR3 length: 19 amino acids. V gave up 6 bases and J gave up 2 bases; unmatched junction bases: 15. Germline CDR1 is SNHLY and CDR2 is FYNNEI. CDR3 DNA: TGTGCCAGCAGGGTGGGGCCTCCGGGACAGGGGGACTCCAAAAACATTCAGTACTTC. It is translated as CASRVGPPGQGDSKNIQYF.

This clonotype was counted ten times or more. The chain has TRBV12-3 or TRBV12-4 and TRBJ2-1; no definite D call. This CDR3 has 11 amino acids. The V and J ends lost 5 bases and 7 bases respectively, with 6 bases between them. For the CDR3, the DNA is TGTGCCAGCAGTCAGTTAAATGAGCAGTTCTTC. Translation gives CASSQLNEQFF.

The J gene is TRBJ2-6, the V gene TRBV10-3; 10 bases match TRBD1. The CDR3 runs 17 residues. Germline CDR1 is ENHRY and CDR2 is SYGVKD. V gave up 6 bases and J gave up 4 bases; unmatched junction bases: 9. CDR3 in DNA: TGTGCCATCAGCCCGACAGGGGGCATGGCGGGGGCCAACGTCCTGACTTTC. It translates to CAISPTGGMAGANVLTF.

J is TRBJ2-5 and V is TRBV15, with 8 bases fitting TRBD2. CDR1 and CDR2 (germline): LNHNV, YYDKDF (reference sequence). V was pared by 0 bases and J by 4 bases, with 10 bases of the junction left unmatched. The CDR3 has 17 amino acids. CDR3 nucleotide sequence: TGTGCCACCAGCAGAGATCCCCCGGGGGGGCTTGGAGAGACCCAGTACTTC. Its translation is CATSRDPPGGLGETQYF.

The CDR3, as DNA: TGTGCCAGCAGCTCGGGACAGGCTAATTCACCCCTCCACTTT. Protein product: CASSSGQANSPLHF. The chain links TRBV7-7 to TRBJ1-6, with 8 bases fitting TRBD1. CDR3 size: 14 residues. V lost 4 bases and J lost 6; bases outside the gene matches: 2. The germline CDR1 and CDR2 sequences are SSHAT and FNYEAQ (reference sequence). The full variable domain, with the rest looked up from reference TRBV7-7 and TRBJ1-6, is GAGVSQSPRYKVTKRGQDVTLRCDPISSHATLYWYQQALGQGPEFLTYFNYEAQPDKSGLPSDRFSAERPEGSISTLTIQRTEQRDSAMYRCASSSGQANSPLHFGNGTRLTVT.

In DNA, the CDR3 is TGTGCCAGCAGCCATCCTAGCACAGATACGCAGTATTTT. It yields the protein CASSHPSTDTQYF. The chain is built from TRBV5-4 and TRBJ2-3; D ambiguous. The CDR3 length is 13 residues. Germline lookup yields CDR1 SGHNT and CDR2 YYREEE (reference sequence). Trimming left V 4 bases short and J 0 bases short, with 6 bases between.

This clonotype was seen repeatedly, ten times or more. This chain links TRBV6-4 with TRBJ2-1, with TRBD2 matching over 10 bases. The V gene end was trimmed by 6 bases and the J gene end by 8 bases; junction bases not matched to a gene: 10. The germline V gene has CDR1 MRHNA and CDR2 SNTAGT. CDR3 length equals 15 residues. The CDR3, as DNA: TGTGCCAGCAGCGATAGGAGCGGGGGGGCCGATGAGCAGTTCTTC. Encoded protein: CASSDRSGGADEQFF.

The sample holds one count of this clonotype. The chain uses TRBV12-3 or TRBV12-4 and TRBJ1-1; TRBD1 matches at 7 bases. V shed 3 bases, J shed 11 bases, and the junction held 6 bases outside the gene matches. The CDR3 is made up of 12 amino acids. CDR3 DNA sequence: TGTGCCAGCAGTTTCGGGGGAGGGGGCGCTTTCTTT. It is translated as CASSFGGGGAFF.

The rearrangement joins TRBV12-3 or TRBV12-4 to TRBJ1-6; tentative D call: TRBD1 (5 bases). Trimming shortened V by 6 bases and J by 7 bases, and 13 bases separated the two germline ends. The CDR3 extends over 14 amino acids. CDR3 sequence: CASREGTGNSPLHF. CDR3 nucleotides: TGTGCCAGCAGGGAGGGGACGGGGAATTCACCCCTCCACTTT.

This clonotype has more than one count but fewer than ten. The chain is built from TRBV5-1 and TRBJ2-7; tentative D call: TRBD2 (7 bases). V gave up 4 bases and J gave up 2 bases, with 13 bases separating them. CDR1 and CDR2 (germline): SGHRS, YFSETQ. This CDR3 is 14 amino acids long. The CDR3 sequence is CASSREGGTYEQYV. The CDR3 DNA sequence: TGCGCCAGCAGCAGGGAGGGGGGAACCTACGAGCAGTACGTC.

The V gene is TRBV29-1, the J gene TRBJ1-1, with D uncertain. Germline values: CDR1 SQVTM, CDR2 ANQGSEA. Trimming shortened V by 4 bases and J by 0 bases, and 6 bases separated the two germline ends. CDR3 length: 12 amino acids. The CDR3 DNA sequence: TGCAGCGTTGGCGTTATGAACACTGAAGCTTTCTTT. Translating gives CSVGVMNTEAFF. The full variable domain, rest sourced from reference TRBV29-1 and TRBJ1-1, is SAVISQKPSRDICQRGTSLTIQCQVDSQVTMMFWYRQQPGQSLTLIATANQGSEATYESGFVIDKFPISRPNLTFSTLTVSNMSPEDSSIYLCSVGVMNTEAFFGQGTRLTVV.

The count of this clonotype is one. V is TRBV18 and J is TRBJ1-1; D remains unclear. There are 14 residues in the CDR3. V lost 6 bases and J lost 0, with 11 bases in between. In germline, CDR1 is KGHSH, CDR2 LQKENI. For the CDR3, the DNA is TGTGCCAGCTCGCCATATACCTTGAACACTGAAGCTTTCTTT. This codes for CASSPYTLNTEAFF.